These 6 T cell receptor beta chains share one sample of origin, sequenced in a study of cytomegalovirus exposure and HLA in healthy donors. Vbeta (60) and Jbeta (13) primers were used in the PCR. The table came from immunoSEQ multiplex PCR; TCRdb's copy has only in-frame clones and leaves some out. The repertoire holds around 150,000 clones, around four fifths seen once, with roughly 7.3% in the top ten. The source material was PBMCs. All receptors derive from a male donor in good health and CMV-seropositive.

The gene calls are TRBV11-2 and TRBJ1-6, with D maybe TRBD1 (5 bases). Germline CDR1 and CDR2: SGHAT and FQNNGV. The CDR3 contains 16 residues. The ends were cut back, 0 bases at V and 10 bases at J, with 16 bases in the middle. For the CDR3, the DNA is TGTGCCAGCAGCTTAGATCTTGCAGGGAAAGGATCACCCCTCCACTTT. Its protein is CASSLDLAGKGSPLHF.

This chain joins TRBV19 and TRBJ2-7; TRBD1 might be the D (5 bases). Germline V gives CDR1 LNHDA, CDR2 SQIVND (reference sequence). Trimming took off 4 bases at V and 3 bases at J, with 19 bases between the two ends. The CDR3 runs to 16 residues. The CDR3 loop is CASSSHERTLNYEQYF. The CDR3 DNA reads TGTGCCAGTAGTAGCCACGAACGGACACTAAACTACGAGCAGTACTTC.

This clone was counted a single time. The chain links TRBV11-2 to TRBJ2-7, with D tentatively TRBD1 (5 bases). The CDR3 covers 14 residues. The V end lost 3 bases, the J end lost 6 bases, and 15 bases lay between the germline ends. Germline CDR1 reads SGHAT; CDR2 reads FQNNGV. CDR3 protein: CASSFQVGVREQYF. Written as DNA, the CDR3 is TGTGCCAGCAGCTTTCAAGTAGGGGTTCGCGAGCAGTACTTC.

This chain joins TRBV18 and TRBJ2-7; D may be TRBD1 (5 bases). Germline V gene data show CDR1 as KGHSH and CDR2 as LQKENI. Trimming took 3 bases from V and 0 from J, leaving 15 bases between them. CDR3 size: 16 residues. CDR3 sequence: CASSPGQKRSSYEQYF. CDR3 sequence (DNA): TGTGCCAGCTCACCGGGGCAGAAAAGGAGCTCCTACGAGCAGTACTTC. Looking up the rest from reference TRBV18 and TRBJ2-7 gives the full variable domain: NAGVMQNPRHLVRRRGQEARLRCSPMKGHSHVYWYRQLPEEGLKFMVYLQKENIIDESGMPKERFSAEFPKEGPSILRIQQVVRGDSAAYFCASSPGQKRSSYEQYFGPGTRLTVT.

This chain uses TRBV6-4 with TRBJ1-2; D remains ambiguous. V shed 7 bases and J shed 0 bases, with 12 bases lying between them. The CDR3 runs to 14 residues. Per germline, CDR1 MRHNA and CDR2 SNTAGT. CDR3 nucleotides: TGTGCCAGCAAGAAGGAGGGAGCTAACTATGGCTACACCTTC. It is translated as CASKKEGANYGYTF.

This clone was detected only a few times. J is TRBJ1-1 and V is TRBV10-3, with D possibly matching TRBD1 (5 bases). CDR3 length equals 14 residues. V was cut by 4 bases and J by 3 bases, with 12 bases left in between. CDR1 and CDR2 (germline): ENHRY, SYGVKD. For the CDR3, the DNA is TGTGCCATCAGTGGCAGGGATGCGGACACTGAAGCTTTCTTT. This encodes CAISGRDADTEAFF.